One sample yielded the 16 T cell receptor beta chains listed below, sequenced in a study of graft-versus-host responses after intestinal transplantation. The method was immunoSEQ multiplex PCR; TCRdb's version includes in-frame clones alone and lacks a portion of them. In the table there are fewer than 50,000 clones, roughly 91% of which are singletons. The sample here was PBMCs, taken 524 days after transplant. All receptors come from a human patient who received an intestinal transplant, so some T cells may come from the graft donor.

This sequence joins TRBV14 and TRBJ2-1, with D hard to call. V lost 1 base, J lost 3 bases, and 4 bases lay in between. Germline CDR1 and CDR2: SGHDN and FVKESK. The CDR3 spans 13 residues. The CDR3 DNA is TGTGCCAGCAGCCAAGTCCGCTACAATGAGCAGTTCTTC. Protein sequence: CASSQVRYNEQFF.

This clone was picked up one time. J is TRBJ1-1 and V is TRBV19, with D unresolved. The CDR3 loop spans 15 amino acids. V was pared by 0 bases and J by 3 bases, with 11 bases between. The germline V gene encodes CDR1 LNHDA and CDR2 SQIVND (reference sequence). CDR3 coding DNA: TGTGCCAGTAGTATAGATCTCGGGTGGTACACTGAAGCTTTCTTT. It encodes CASSIDLGWYTEAFF.

The chain recombines TRBV7-2 with TRBJ1-4, with 10 bases lining up with TRBD1. V was clipped by 0 bases and J by 6 bases; unmatched bases: 1. Looked up from germline, CDR1 is SGHTA and CDR2 is FQGNSA. The CDR3 consists of 15 residues. DNA of the CDR3: TGTGCCAGCAGCTTAGCTGACAGGGGGCATGAAAAACTGTTTTTT. Its protein is CASSLADRGHEKLFF.

This clone was counted between two and nine times. V and J are TRBV5-8 and TRBJ2-7; D not certain. Between the trimmed V and J ends, which lost 2 bases and 4 bases, there was a span of 7 bases. Germline V gives CDR1 SGHTS, CDR2 YDEGEE. The CDR3 covers 12 residues. DNA of the CDR3: TGTGCCAGCAGCTTAATCCGATACGAGCAGTACTTC. It translates to CASSLIRYEQYF.

The genes are TRBV4-3 and TRBJ1-1; weak D call: TRBD1 (5 bases). The CDR3 contains 15 residues. CDR1 LGHNA and CDR2 YSLEER come from the germline V gene. The V and J ends lost 2 bases and 3 bases respectively, with 13 bases between them. The chain's CDR3 is CASSQRGGSDTEAFF. The CDR3 DNA follows: TGCGCCAGCAGCCAAAGGGGAGGGTCCGACACTGAAGCTTTCTTT.

This rearrangement joins TRBV27 to TRBJ1-6, with TRBD1 as a possible D gene (5 bases). Per germline, CDR1 MNHEY and CDR2 SMNVEV (reference sequence). V was trimmed by 3 bases and J by 7 bases, leaving 13 bases between them. CDR3 length: 15 amino acids. This chain's CDR3 is CASSLKGQGNSPLHF. The CDR3 DNA is TGTGCCAGCAGTTTGAAAGGGCAGGGAAATTCACCCCTCCACTTT.

The rearrangement uses TRBV7-2 and TRBJ2-3; TRBD2 agrees at 13 bases. The V gene end was trimmed by 0 bases and the J gene end by 2 bases; junction bases not matched to a gene: 14. CDR1 SGHTA and CDR2 FQGNSA come from the germline V gene. The CDR3 covers 21 residues. The CDR3 DNA is TGTGCCAGCAGCTTAGCTTCAAGGACTAGCGGGAGACGCCTTATCACAGATACGCAGTATTTT. This sequence encodes CASSLASRTSGRRLITDTQYF.

The chain uses TRBV5-1 and TRBJ2-4; 7 bases match TRBD1. J lost 11 bases, V lost 4 bases, and 6 bases had no gene match. This CDR3 contains 12 residues. Germline assignment: CDR1 SGHRS and CDR2 YFSETQ. CDR3 protein: CASSTGQYVQYF. CDR3 DNA: TGCGCCAGCAGCACGGGACAGTATGTTCAGTACTTC.

J is TRBJ2-7 and V is TRBV7-2; a possible D gene is TRBD1 (6 bases). The CDR3 loop spans 13 amino acids. CDR1 and CDR2 (germline): SGHTA, FQGNSA. Trimming shortened V by 1 base and J by 7 bases, and 11 bases separated the two germline ends. CDR3 DNA: TGTGCCAGCAGCTTAGATACGAGGGGGGAGCAGTACTTC. Amino acid sequence: CASSLDTRGEQYF.

V usage is TRBV30 and J usage is TRBJ2-1; D is undetermined. V lost 2 bases and J lost 10, with 12 bases in between. Germline values: CDR1 GTSNPN, CDR2 SVGIG (reference sequence). The CDR3 length is 12 residues. The CDR3 sequence: CAWSINMEEQFF. In DNA form, the CDR3 reads TGTGCCTGGAGTATTAATATGGAAGAGCAGTTCTTC.

CDR3 in amino acids: CASSTGGLSTDTQYF. In DNA, the CDR3 is TGTGCCAGTAGCACGGGCGGCCTTAGCACAGATACGCAGTATTTT. This chain connects TRBV19 to TRBJ2-3, with D unclear. The CDR3 is 15 amino acids. V dropped 6 bases and J dropped 0 bases, with 13 bases sitting between them. Germline-derived CDR1 and CDR2 are LNHDA and SQIVND (reference sequence).

The sample holds one count of this clone. The chain links TRBV5-1 to TRBJ2-5; D is ambiguous. The closer fit of TRBJ2-7 to the DNA end suggests the J call may be wrong. The CDR3 is 13 residues long. Germline V gene sequence: CDR1 SGHRS, CDR2 YFSETQ. The CDR3 region has the DNA TGCGCCAGCAGCTTTTTGGACGGCTACGAGCAGTACTTC. It is translated as CASSFLDGYEQYF.

The J gene is TRBJ1-2, the V gene TRBV27; tentative D call: TRBD1 (6 bases). This CDR3 contains 15 residues. V lost 2 bases, J lost 7 bases, and 17 bases lay in between. Germline CDR1 is MNHEY and CDR2 is SMNVEV (reference sequence). The CDR3 coding sequence is TGTGCCAGCAGTTTAAGGGCGAACAGGGAAGGTGGCTACACCTTC. This gives the protein CASSLRANREGGYTF.

The rearrangement links TRBV11-2 to TRBJ2-1; D may match TRBD1 or TRBD2 (5 bases each). V lost 3 bases, J lost 6 bases, and 9 bases lay in between. Per germline, CDR1 SGHAT and CDR2 FQNNGV. The CDR3 has 13 amino acids. The CDR3 DNA follows: TGTGCCAGCAGCTTGGCAGGGACCAATGAGCAGTTCTTC. It encodes CASSLAGTNEQFF.

This clone was recorded only once. V and J are TRBV29-1 and TRBJ1-2; possible D gene TRBD1, 6 bases. The ends were cut back, 4 bases at V and 2 bases at J, with 14 bases in the middle. The CDR3 contains 14 residues. The germline V gene encodes CDR1 SQVTM and CDR2 ANQGSEA. The CDR3 spells CSVGVGGGNYGYTF. CDR3 DNA sequence: TGCAGCGTTGGGGTTGGGGGGGGCAACTATGGCTACACCTTC.

This clone appeared once. The V gene is TRBV19, the J gene TRBJ2-1; weak D call: TRBD2 (6 bases). V shed 4 bases and J shed 3 bases, with 10 bases lying between them. The V gene's germline CDR1 is LNHDA and CDR2 SQIVND (reference sequence). This CDR3 comprises 14 residues. The CDR3 DNA follows: TGTGCCAGTAGTAGCGGGGAAGACTACAATGAGCAGTTCTTC. Encoded protein: CASSSGEDYNEQFF.